Shown below are 19 T cell receptor beta chains from a single sample sequenced in a study of blood T cell repertoires in COVID-19. The table came from immunoSEQ multiplex PCR; TCRdb's copy has only in-frame clones and leaves some out. This sample has fewer than 65,000 clones, with 70% to 85% found just once. The specimen sequenced was peripheral blood. These receptors were taken from a man in his 70s with acute or convalescent COVID-19.

The chain combines TRBV5-6 with TRBJ2-7, with D uncertain. Trimming took off 2 bases at V and 5 bases at J, with 11 bases between the two ends. This CDR3 spans 13 amino acids. Germline values: CDR1 SGHDT, CDR2 YYEEEE. The CDR3 protein is CASSFEASDEQYF. CDR3 coding DNA: TGTGCCAGCAGCTTTGAGGCCTCGGACGAGCAGTACTTC.

The chain joins TRBV11-3 to TRBJ2-1; TRBD1 is a possible D gene (5 bases). The V gene's germline CDR1 is SGHNT and CDR2 YENEEA. Trimming pared 3 bases from V and 8 bases from J, leaving 8 bases between. The CDR3 is 12 residues long. The CDR3 DNA sequence: TGTGCCAGCAGCTTGTGGGGCGATGAGCAGTTCTTC. Amino acid sequence: CASSLWGDEQFF.

V is TRBV21-1 and J is TRBJ2-1; the tabulated D call, TRBD1, remains unverified against the DNA. TRBV21-1 is shown as a pseudogene. This CDR3 is 20 amino acids long. CDR3 DNA: TGTGCCAGCAGCAAAGTATGGACGGCAACAGGGGGCCCCTCCTACAATGAGCAGTTCTTC. Translated: CASSKVWTATGGPSYNEQFF.

The V gene is TRBV6-5, the J gene TRBJ1-2, with no clear D. Trimming pared 5 bases from V and 0 bases from J, leaving 13 bases between. Germline V gene sequence: CDR1 MNHEY, CDR2 SVGAGI. The CDR3 length is 15 residues. CDR3 nucleotides: TGTGCCAGCAGTCCGGGTAAATCAACTAACTATGGCTACACCTTC. This translates into CASSPGKSTNYGYTF.

V usage is TRBV19 and J usage is TRBJ1-5; no clear D gene. This CDR3 comprises 16 residues. CDR1 and CDR2 (germline): LNHDA, SQIVND (reference sequence). Trimming took off 0 bases at V and 2 bases at J, with 11 bases between the two ends. CDR3 nucleotides: TGTGCCAGTAGTATAGAATGGGAGTATCGCAATCAGCCCCAGCATTTT. This gives the protein CASSIEWEYRNQPQHF. Full variable domain (rest looked up from reference TRBV19 and TRBJ1-5): DGGITQSPKYLFRKEGQNVTLSCEQNLNHDAMYWYRQDPGQGLRLIYYSQIVNDFQKGDIAEGYSVSREKKESFPLTVTSAQKNPTAFYLCASSIEWEYRNQPQHFGDGTRLSIL.

This clone was found a few times. The V and J genes are TRBV7-8 and TRBJ2-1, with D possibly matching TRBD1 (6 bases). There are 14 residues in the CDR3. V was pared by 5 bases and J by 5 bases, with 13 bases between. Per germline, CDR1 SGHVS and CDR2 FQNEAQ. The CDR3 region has the DNA TGTGCCAGCAGCCTGAGGACAGCGAACAATGAGCAGTTCTTC. Encoded protein: CASSLRTANNEQFF.

In this sample, this clone turned up a few times. This chain connects TRBV4-1 to TRBJ2-7, with D unclear. The ends were cut back, 1 base at V and 4 bases at J, with 14 bases in the middle. Germline V gene data show CDR1 as MGHRA and CDR2 as YSYEKL. The CDR3 is made up of 15 amino acids. The CDR3 nucleotides read TGCGCCAGCAGCCAAGCTTCCAGCGAGCTTTACGAGCAGTACTTC. Translation: CASSQASSELYEQYF.

The gene calls are TRBV30 and TRBJ2-1; D is possibly TRBD1 (5 bases). Per germline, CDR1 GTSNPN and CDR2 SVGIG (reference sequence). The CDR3 totals 16 residues. V was pared by 2 bases and J by 8 bases, with 22 bases between. The CDR3 region has the DNA TGTGCCTGGAGTCCCCTTGACAGATCCCCTCTTGATGAGCAGTTCTTC. It codes for CAWSPLDRSPLDEQFF.

The rearrangement uses TRBV27 and TRBJ2-5; 11 bases are shared with TRBD2. V shed 5 bases, J shed 2 bases, and the junction held 7 bases outside the gene matches. Per germline, CDR1 MNHEY and CDR2 SMNVEV (reference sequence). The CDR3 covers 16 residues. CDR3 DNA sequence: TGTGCCAGCAGTCCAGTTAGCGGGGGGGCTCAAGAGACCCAGTACTTC. It is translated as CASSPVSGGAQETQYF.

The table lists this clone with many counts. The chain carries TRBV30 and TRBJ2-7, with D perhaps matching TRBD2 (6 bases). The ends were cut back, 0 bases at V and 6 bases at J, with 15 bases in the middle. Per germline, CDR1 GTSNPN and CDR2 SVGIG (reference sequence). CDR3 length: 14 residues. CDR3 bases: TGTGCCTGGAGTGTTGAGGTGGGAGCGGGCGAGCAGTACTTC. As protein: CAWSVEVGAGEQYF.

The chain combines TRBV6-5 with TRBJ2-2; the match to TRBD2 covers 7 bases. The CDR3 spans 14 residues. After removal of 7 bases from V and 4 bases from J, the junction contained 6 bases not matched to a gene. The V gene's germline CDR1 is MNHEY and CDR2 SVGAGI. This chain's CDR3 is CASTGRGSTGELFF. The CDR3 region has the DNA TGTGCCAGCACGGGGCGGGGGTCCACCGGGGAGCTGTTTTTT.

V is TRBV5-6 and J is TRBJ1-1; 9 bases match TRBD1. Germline trimming cut 4 bases from V and 3 bases from J; bases unmatched to any gene: 4. There are 14 residues in the CDR3. Per germline, CDR1 SGHDT and CDR2 YYEEEE. The CDR3, as DNA: TGTGCCAGCAGCGGGACAGGGAAAGACACTGAAGCTTTCTTT. Translation gives CASSGTGKDTEAFF.

This chain connects TRBV4-3 to TRBJ2-3, with 7 bases lining up with TRBD2. The V and J ends lost 0 bases and 10 bases, in that order; junction bases with no gene match: 4. The length of the CDR3 is 13 residues. From germline, CDR1 is LGHNA and CDR2 YSLEER. CDR3 DNA: TGCGCCAGCAGCCAAGAACGCGCGGGGGCGCAGTATTTT. Its protein product is CASSQERAGAQYF.

The sample holds one count of this clone. The chain recombines TRBV6-5 with TRBJ1-5; the D is unclear. The germline V gene encodes CDR1 MNHEY and CDR2 SVGAGI. This CDR3 contains 13 residues. V was clipped by 6 bases and J by 5 bases, with 11 bases between them. The CDR3 DNA reads as TGTGCCAGCAGAATCGGCGGAGATCAGCCCCAGCATTTT. Translating gives CASRIGGDQPQHF.

The gene calls are TRBV7-9 and TRBJ2-6, with 8 bases that match TRBD1. J lost 15 bases, V lost 2 bases, and 6 bases had no gene match. The CDR3 runs to 13 residues. Germline V gene data show CDR1 as SEHNR and CDR2 as FQNEAQ (reference sequence). The CDR3 nucleotides are TGTGCCAGCAGCTTACAGGGGGCCAGGGGCCTGACTTTC. This encodes CASSLQGARGLTF.

This clone was detected a few times. V is TRBV6-2 or TRBV6-3 and J is TRBJ2-2; 14 bases are shared with TRBD2. After removal of 6 bases from V and 4 bases from J, the junction contained 7 bases not matched to a gene. CDR3 length: 17 residues. The germline CDR1 and CDR2 sequences are MNHEY and SVGEGT. The DNA for the CDR3 is TGTGCCAGCAGCCGACTAGCGGGAGGGCCCGCCACCGGGGAGCTGTTTTTT. This gives the protein CASSRLAGGPATGELFF.

This chain connects TRBV5-1 to TRBJ2-3; 13 nucleotides align to TRBD2. The CDR3 sequence is 18 residues long. CDR1 and CDR2 (germline): SGHRS, YFSETQ. The V gene end was trimmed by 3 bases and the J gene end by 4 bases; junction bases not matched to a gene: 11. The CDR3 DNA reads TGCGCCAGCAGCTCTTCGCGGACTAGCGGGGGAGGGGCAGATACGCAGTATTTT. Amino acids: CASSSSRTSGGGADTQYF.

This clone was detected only once. This sequence joins TRBV5-4 and TRBJ2-5; 9 bases line up with TRBD2. In germline, CDR1 is SGHNT, CDR2 YYREEE (reference sequence). V was pared by 0 bases and J by 2 bases, with 8 bases of the junction left unmatched. This CDR3 is 17 amino acids long. CDR3 loop: CASSLGNSGGPQETQYF. The CDR3 DNA is TGTGCCAGCAGCTTGGGTAATAGCGGGGGACCTCAAGAGACCCAGTACTTC.

The chain links TRBV19 to TRBJ1-2; the match to TRBD1 covers 8 bases. In germline, CDR1 is LNHDA, CDR2 SQIVND (reference sequence). Trimming took 5 bases from V and 4 from J; bases not matched to a gene: 12. This CDR3 comprises 16 residues. The DNA of the CDR3 is TGTGCCAGTAGTCCCACCCGCAACAGGGGGTCCTATGGCTACACCTTC. It specifies CASSPTRNRGSYGYTF.